A single sample is the source of the 28 T cell receptor beta chains below, sequenced in a study of regulatory T cells in long-lasting Graves disease (dated by TCRdb to the early 2020s). The meaning of the sample's time point label: persistent/refractory GD, antithyroid drugs over 5 years with positive TRAb. RNA was extracted from PBMCs in TRIzol for both TCR sequencing and RNA sequencing. Library prep was done by multiplex PCR. The sequencing machine was an Illumina HiSeq 4000. To build TCR beta libraries, CDR3 regions were amplified by Arm-PCR using iRepertoire HTBI primers. The public reads were quality trimmed at Q25 with fastp and then assembled into clones with MiXCR by TCRdb, keeping productive beta chains. Every CDR3 protein is listed once, alongside the most common genes and DNA of its rows. This sample holds fewer than 600,000 distinct CDR3 sequences; approximately 23% were observed only once. The ten largest clones represent 10% to 15% of the sample.

The starting material was peripheral blood mononuclear cells (PBMCs), obtained when the disease was refractory, from a patient treated with antithyroid drugs. Source of these receptors: a female donor with Graves disease.

The sample holds one count of this clonotype. The chain couples TRBV5-1 to TRBJ2-7; tentative D call: TRBD1 (5 bases). This CDR3 has 15 residues. Trimming took 0 bases from V and 0 from J, leaving 10 bases between them. CDR1 SGHRS and CDR2 YFSETQ come from the germline V gene. The CDR3 DNA reads as TGCGCCAGCAGCTTGGACATGACAGTCTCCTACGAGCAGTACTTC. Its protein is CASSLDMTVSYEQYF.

This clonotype was picked up a small number of times. CDR3 in DNA: TGTGCCAGCAGTTCCGCGGGACAGGGGGGGACTGGGGCCAACGTCCTGACTTTC. This gives the protein CASSSAGQGGTGANVLTF. This rearrangement joins TRBV12-3 or TRBV12-4 to TRBJ2-6; 11 bases are shared with TRBD1. CDR3 length: 18 amino acids. The junction had 7 bases not matched to a gene; V was cut back by 4 bases and J by 2 bases.

This clonotype was picked up many times. This chain's CDR3 is CASSPEGYSNQPQHF. Written as DNA, the CDR3 is TGTGCCAGCAGTCCTGAGGGTTATAGCAATCAGCCCCAGCATTTT. V usage is TRBV2 and J usage is TRBJ1-5; no firm D call. This CDR3 is 15 amino acids long. Germline assignment: CDR1 SNHLY and CDR2 FYNNEI. The V gene lost 5 bases and the J gene lost 0 bases, with 11 bases spanning the gap.

V and J are TRBV6-1 and TRBJ2-7; 9 positions match TRBD1. Looked up from germline, CDR1 is MNHNS and CDR2 is SASEGT. J was trimmed by 4 bases and V by 6 bases; bases with no gene match: 7. The CDR3 loop spans 14 amino acids. This CDR3 is CASRSGTGSYEQYF. Written as DNA, the CDR3 is TGTGCCAGCAGGTCCGGGACAGGGTCATACGAGCAGTACTTC.

The V gene is TRBV20-1, the J gene TRBJ1-1; TRBD1 might be the D (6 bases). V lost 5 bases, J lost 3 bases, and 13 bases lay in between. Germline CDR1 is DFQATT and CDR2 is SNEGSKA (reference sequence). This CDR3 region has 13 residues. The DNA of the CDR3 is TGCAGTGCTCCCACAGGGTCACACACTGAAGCTTTCTTT. Translating gives CSAPTGSHTEAFF.

For the CDR3, the DNA is TGTGCCATCAGCTACAGGGGCCCCGGGGAGCTGTTTTTT. Amino acids: CAISYRGPGELFF. The V and J genes are TRBV10-3 and TRBJ2-2, with TRBD1 matching over 7 bases. Germline CDR1 and CDR2: ENHRY and SYGVKD. Trimming took 6 bases from V and 6 from J; bases not matched to a gene: 4. The CDR3 sequence is 13 residues long.

The sample holds many counts of this clonotype. The chain joins TRBV10-3 to TRBJ2-7; 7 bases map to TRBD1. CDR1 is ENHRY and CDR2 is SYGVKD in the germline V gene. CDR3 length: 14 amino acids. Trimming at V came to 10 bases and at J to 0 bases, leaving 9 bases not matched to a gene. The CDR3, as DNA: TGTGCCACGGGACAGAAACCAGACTCCTACGAGCAGTACTTC. Its translation is CATGQKPDSYEQYF.

This clonotype has at least ten counts. The chain has TRBV28 and TRBJ2-3, with a weak D call TRBD1 (5 bases). The CDR3 runs to 13 residues. Germline V gene sequence: CDR1 MDHEN, CDR2 SYDVKM. Trimming removed 5 bases at V and 3 bases at J, with 9 bases between. CDR3 loop: CASSPSGTDTQYF. The DNA for the CDR3 is TGTGCCAGCAGTCCGTCAGGGACAGATACGCAGTATTTT.

This rearrangement joins TRBV14 to TRBJ2-7; no clear D gene. The CDR3 runs 13 residues. Trimming removed 6 bases from V and 7 bases from J, with 16 bases in between. CDR1 is SGHDN and CDR2 is FVKESK in the germline V gene. The DNA for the CDR3 is TGTGCCAGCAGTTTCAATGTTGCGGTGGAGCAGTACTTC. This gives the protein CASSFNVAVEQYF.

This clonotype showed up many times. The chain carries TRBV12-3 or TRBV12-4 and TRBJ1-5; possible D gene TRBD1, 5 bases. The CDR3 length is 16 residues. Deletions cut 5 bases from V and 2 bases from J, with 16 bases between. The CDR3 spells CASSKGTPTGNQPQHF. The DNA for the CDR3 is TGTGCCAGCAGTAAAGGGACTCCGACCGGCAATCAGCCCCAGCATTTT.

The gene calls are TRBV11-3 and TRBJ2-3; 8 bases map to TRBD2. V lost 1 base and J lost 6; bases outside the gene matches: 12. Looked up from germline, CDR1 is SGHNT and CDR2 is YENEEA. The CDR3 is made up of 17 amino acids. CDR3: CASSLVQRETFSDTQYF. CDR3 coding DNA: TGTGCCAGCAGCTTAGTCCAGCGGGAGACCTTCTCGGATACGCAGTATTTT.

The rearrangement uses TRBV6-2 or TRBV6-3 and TRBJ2-7; the D gene is possibly TRBD2 (6 bases). CDR3 length equals 14 residues. Germline V CDR1 and CDR2: MNHEY, SVGEGT. V dropped 2 bases and J dropped 2 bases, with 10 bases sitting between them. The CDR3 reads CASSYGGFTYEQYF. The DNA of the CDR3 is TGTGCCAGCAGTTACGGAGGGTTCACCTACGAGCAGTACTTC.

Of note for this clonotype: No DNA is shown, since the ends of the CDR3 on it are uncertain; the CDR3 is the one TCRdb lists. The genes are TRBV9 and TRBJ2-7; the table's TRBD1 call for D was not verified on the DNA. Germline CDR1 and CDR2: SGDLS and YYNGEE. The CDR3 extends over 12 residues, inclusive of both ends. CDR3: CASSVADGTETF.

The chain couples TRBV6-2 or TRBV6-3 to TRBJ2-7, with 7 nucleotides matching TRBD2. The CDR3 is made up of 17 amino acids. CDR1 MNHEY and CDR2 SVGEGT come from the germline V gene. V dropped 0 bases and J dropped 0; count of bases not matched to a gene: 8. The CDR3 nucleotides read TGTGCCAGCAGTTACTCGGTGGGCGGGGGTAACTCCTACGAGCAGTACTTC. Its protein product is CASSYSVGGGNSYEQYF.

The sample holds a few counts of this clonotype. The chain couples TRBV19 to TRBJ1-1; TRBD1 matches at 8 bases. There are 15 residues in the CDR3. The V gene end was trimmed by 4 bases and the J gene end by 0 bases; junction bases not matched to a gene: 4. From germline, CDR1 is LNHDA and CDR2 SQIVND (reference sequence). In DNA form, the CDR3 reads TGTGCCAGTAGTAGAACAGGGGGGGTGAACACTGAAGCTTTCTTT. It codes for CASSRTGGVNTEAFF.

There are many counts of this clonotype. The chain uses TRBV12-3 or TRBV12-4 and TRBJ2-7; 10 nucleotides match TRBD2. The V and J ends lost 1 base and 6 bases, in that order; junction bases with no gene match: 9. The CDR3 spans 16 residues. CDR3 in amino acids: CASSLGILAGAGEQYF. Here the CDR3 DNA reads TGTGCCAGCAGTTTAGGAATCCTAGCGGGAGCGGGCGAGCAGTACTTC.

Notes on this clonotype: A much larger clone sits a single nucleotide away, making a read error possible. This chain links TRBV6-8 with TRBJ2-7, with D hard to call. The CDR3 is made up of 13 amino acids. Germline CDR1 is MNHGY and CDR2 is SAAAGT. V was cut by 8 bases and J by 6 bases, with 17 bases left in between. Here the CDR3 DNA reads TGTGCCAGCGGTTCCTCTCCGACCACCGAGCAGTACTTC. This encodes CASGSSPTTEQYF.

This clonotype was observed a few times. This rearrangement joins TRBV30 to TRBJ1-2; no clear D gene. Germline V gene sequence: CDR1 GTSNPN, CDR2 SVGIG (reference sequence). With 8 bases removed from V and 4 bases from J, the gap between germline ends came to 20 bases. The CDR3 has 14 residues. In nucleotides, the CDR3 is TGTGCCATCCAAAAGGACGGAAGATTCTATGGCTACACCTTC. This gives the protein CAIQKDGRFYGYTF. The variable domain in full, with the rest retrieved from reference TRBV30 and TRBJ1-2, is SQTIHQWPATLVQPVGSPLSLECTVEGTSNPNLYWYRQAAGRGLQLLFYSVGIGQISSEVPQNLSASRPQDRQFILSSKKLLLSDSGFYLCAIQKDGRFYGYTFGSGTRLTVV.

This clonotype turned up a few times. Likely a read error: the CDR3 ends without its conserved phenylalanine or tryptophan. This chain uses TRBV28 with TRBJ1-1, with unresolved D. Trimming took 6 bases from V and 11 from J, leaving 16 bases between them. The germline gives CDR1 MDHEN, CDR2 SYDVKM. CDR3 length: 12 amino acids. The CDR3 here is CASRVVAEAAFL. DNA for the CDR3: TGTGCCAGCAGAGTCGTAGCGGAAGCGGCTTTCCTT.

The sample holds many counts of this clonotype. V gene TRBV24-1 combines with J gene TRBJ1-1, with no clear D. V lost 7 bases, J lost 1 base, and 6 bases lay in between. Germline V lookup: CDR1 KGHDR, CDR2 SFDVKD. The CDR3 totals 12 residues. This CDR3 is CATSRGNTEAFF. The CDR3 region has the DNA TGTGCCACCAGCCGGGGGAACACTGAAGCTTTCTTT.

There are a few counts of this clonotype. V is TRBV2 and J is TRBJ2-7, with D maybe TRBD1 (6 bases). The germline V gene has CDR1 SNHLY and CDR2 FYNNEI. This CDR3 comprises 15 residues. Between the trimmed V and J ends, which lost 5 bases and 2 bases, there was a span of 16 bases. The CDR3 spells CASSLRTVTTYEQYF. As DNA, the CDR3 is TGTGCCAGCAGTCTTCGGACAGTAACTACCTACGAGCAGTACTTC.

On this clonotype: A clone one base away is much larger, so this may be a read error. V and J are TRBV27 and TRBJ1-5, with 9 positions matching TRBD1. Germline CDR1 reads MNHEY; CDR2 reads SMNVEV (reference sequence). CDR3 length: 18 amino acids. The CDR3 DNA is TGTGCCAGCAATTTATGGGGACAGGGATGGGGAGGCAATCAGCCCCAGCATTTT. Its translation: CASNLWGQGWGGNQPQHF.

The chain combines TRBV4-3 with TRBJ2-1; D call uncertain. The CDR3 is 14 residues long. V was clipped by 0 bases and J by 8 bases, with 11 bases between them. In germline, CDR1 is LGHNA, CDR2 YSLEER. CDR3 sequence: CASSQDVFTDEQFF. CDR3 DNA: TGCGCCAGCAGCCAAGACGTATTTACCGATGAGCAGTTCTTC.

This clonotype was found a few times. This chain joins TRBV15 and TRBJ2-1; D unresolved. This CDR3 is built from 16 residues. Trimming took off 1 base at V and 3 bases at J, with 13 bases between the two ends. CDR1 and CDR2 (germline): LNHNV, YYDKDF (reference sequence). The DNA for the CDR3 is TGTGCCACCAGCAGAGTATCCGGCGACTTCTACAATGAGCAGTTCTTC. This sequence encodes CATSRVSGDFYNEQFF.

This clonotype was recorded at least ten times. The chain carries TRBV12-3 or TRBV12-4 and TRBJ1-5; no firm D call. The CDR3 is 13 residues long. V was pared by 4 bases and J by 1 base, with 5 bases between. CDR3 residues: CASSSRSNQPQHF. The CDR3 nucleotides are TGTGCCAGCAGTTCTAGGAGCAATCAGCCCCAGCATTTT.

The V gene is TRBV3-1, the J gene TRBJ1-1; D ambiguous. V lost 0 bases, J lost 11 bases, and 16 bases lay in between. CDR1 is LGHDT and CDR2 is YNNKEL in the germline V gene (reference sequence). The CDR3 runs 14 residues. The CDR3 loop is CASSQDITYQAAFF. In DNA, the CDR3 is TGTGCCAGCAGCCAAGATATCACTTATCAAGCGGCTTTCTTT.

This clonotype occurred a few times. The chain is built from TRBV7-3 and TRBJ2-2, with D possibly being TRBD1 or TRBD2 (5 bases each). The CDR3 consists of 15 residues. The V end lost 1 base, the J end lost 6 bases, and 12 bases lay between the germline ends. Germline V gene data show CDR1 as SGHTA and CDR2 as FQGTGA. CDR3 sequence reads: CASSLNGAGAGELFF. In DNA form, the CDR3 reads TGTGCCAGCAGCTTAAACGGGGCCGGGGCCGGGGAGCTGTTTTTT.

The chain employs TRBV27 and TRBJ1-5; perhaps TRBD1 as D (6 bases). The CDR3 length is 13 residues. The ends were cut back, 5 bases at V and 6 bases at J, with 11 bases in the middle. Germline V lookup: CDR1 MNHEY, CDR2 SMNVEV (reference sequence). The CDR3 loop reads CASSQNRVQPQHF. CDR3 in DNA: TGTGCCAGCAGTCAAAACAGGGTTCAGCCCCAGCATTTT.